These 19 T cell receptor beta chains share one sample of origin, sequenced in a study of control samples from healthy donors and cancer patients. Clones were read by immunoSEQ multiplex PCR, and TCRdb kept only the in-frame ones, dropping some. Among approximately 150,000 clones listed, approximately 91% were seen once. The sequenced sample was blood. These receptors were collected from a man younger than 45 in good health.

The V gene is TRBV2, the J gene TRBJ2-1; D perhaps matches TRBD1 (6 bases). Germline V gene lookup returns CDR1 SNHLY and CDR2 FYNNEI. The germline V and J ends were trimmed by 7 bases and 9 bases, with 19 bases remaining between them. This CDR3 is 14 amino acids long. CDR3 DNA: TGTGCCAGCACCCGGGACACCGGTTTAAGTGAGCAGTTCTTC. As protein: CASTRDTGLSEQFF.

The chain employs TRBV18 and TRBJ1-1; D gene unclear. Trimming took 1 base from V and 3 from J, leaving 6 bases between them. Germline V gene lookup returns CDR1 KGHSH and CDR2 LQKENI. The CDR3 contains 13 residues. The CDR3 nucleotides are TGTGCCAGCTCACCACAAGGTGACACTGAAGCTTTCTTT. Encoded protein: CASSPQGDTEAFF.

This chain connects TRBV5-1 to TRBJ2-1; D possibly corresponds to TRBD2 (6 bases). Germline V CDR1 and CDR2: SGHRS, YFSETQ. The V end was cut by 1 base, the J end by 3 bases, with 8 bases between. The CDR3 runs 14 residues. CDR3 amino acids: CASSLTGDYNEQFF. The CDR3 DNA sequence: TGCGCCAGCAGCTTGACGGGAGACTACAATGAGCAGTTCTTC.

This clone was seen just once. The chain carries TRBV27 and TRBJ1-2; 11 positions agree with TRBD1. The CDR3 loop spans 17 amino acids. From germline, CDR1 is MNHEY and CDR2 SMNVEV (reference sequence). V gave up 0 bases and J gave up 4 bases; unmatched junction bases: 7. CDR3 loop: CASSLSAGTGGIYGYTF. The CDR3 region has the DNA TGTGCCAGCAGTTTATCGGCCGGGACAGGGGGGATCTATGGCTACACCTTC.

The CDR3: CASSIQRGNYNEQFF. CDR3 DNA sequence: TGTGCCAGTAGTATCCAGCGGGGGAACTACAATGAGCAGTTCTTC. V and J are TRBV19 and TRBJ2-1, with 8 bases identical to TRBD2. V gave up 3 bases and J gave up 3 bases; unmatched junction bases: 4. Per germline, CDR1 LNHDA and CDR2 SQIVND (reference sequence). The CDR3 is made up of 15 amino acids.

In this sample, this clone turned up once. This chain uses TRBV24-1 with TRBJ1-1; D perhaps matches TRBD1 (5 bases). Germline values: CDR1 KGHDR, CDR2 SFDVKD. Between the trimmed V and J ends, which lost 7 bases and 4 bases, there was a span of 18 bases. This CDR3 region has 15 residues. This chain's CDR3 is CATRGTVGAGTEAFF. The CDR3 bases are TGTGCCACCAGGGGCACGGTTGGGGCTGGCACTGAAGCTTTCTTT.

This chain joins TRBV9 and TRBJ2-1; tentatively, D is TRBD2 (5 bases). This CDR3 has 17 amino acids. Germline V gene lookup returns CDR1 SGDLS and CDR2 YYNGEE. V was cut by 3 bases and J by 0 bases, with 16 bases left in between. The DNA of the CDR3 is TGTGCCAGCAGCGCGCCCCTGGCTGGGAGCTCCTACAATGAGCAGTTCTTC. It yields the protein CASSAPLAGSSYNEQFF.

J is TRBJ1-6 and V is TRBV30, with TRBD1 matching over 8 bases. Losses at the gene ends were 5 bases for V and 7 bases for J; bases not matched to a gene: 4. The CDR3 has 13 residues. Germline assignment: CDR1 GTSNPN and CDR2 SVGIG (reference sequence). The CDR3 spells CAWDRGGNSPLHF. Here the CDR3 DNA reads TGTGCCTGGGACAGGGGTGGGAATTCACCCCTCCACTTT.

This chain links TRBV5-1 with TRBJ1-4, with 7 bases identical to TRBD1. Per the germline V gene, CDR1 is SGHRS and CDR2 is YFSETQ. The V gene end was trimmed by 0 bases and the J gene end by 8 bases; junction bases not matched to a gene: 7. The CDR3 sequence is 15 residues long. The CDR3 DNA follows: TGCGCCAGCAGCTTGGTAGAGGGGGCTAGAGAAAAACTGTTTTTT. Translation gives CASSLVEGAREKLFF.

The V and J genes are TRBV3-1 (or the pseudogene TRBV3-2) and TRBJ2-7; the D is unclear. V was shortened by 4 bases and J by 6 bases, with 10 bases between the two germline ends. The germline CDR1 and CDR2 sequences are LGHDT and YNNKEL (reference sequence). The CDR3 has 12 residues. The DNA for the CDR3 is TGTGCCAGCAGCCTTGGTAGTTCCGAGCAGTACTTC. It yields the protein CASSLGSSEQYF.

This chain connects TRBV19 to TRBJ2-1; 10 positions match TRBD2. The CDR3 is made up of 14 amino acids. V was pared by 6 bases and J by 6 bases, with 5 bases of the junction left unmatched. Germline V gene sequence: CDR1 LNHDA, CDR2 SQIVND (reference sequence). This CDR3 reads CASSQRGGRNEQFF. DNA of the CDR3: TGTGCCAGTAGCCAGCGGGGGGGCCGCAATGAGCAGTTCTTC.

The chain couples TRBV3-1 (or the pseudogene TRBV3-2) to TRBJ2-3, with a weak D call TRBD1 (6 bases). Trimming stripped 4 bases from V and 5 bases from J, with 13 bases between. Germline-derived CDR1 and CDR2 are LGHDT and YNNKEL (reference sequence). This CDR3 comprises 14 residues. The CDR3, as DNA: TGTGCCAGCAGCCCGAACAGGGCGGGAGATACGCAGTATTTT. Translation: CASSPNRAGDTQYF.

The V call is TRBV24-1, the J call TRBJ1-5; weak D call: TRBD1 (6 bases). The CDR3 loop spans 14 amino acids. Trimming left V 6 bases short and J 2 bases short, with 10 bases between. Germline assignment: CDR1 KGHDR and CDR2 SFDVKD. CDR3 DNA: TGTGCCACCAGTTCGGGGGGCGGCAATCAGCCCCAGCATTTT. Protein: CATSSGGGNQPQHF.

This rearrangement joins TRBV12-5 to TRBJ2-1; TRBD1 matches at 12 bases. Germline V gene sequence: CDR1 LGHNT, CDR2 FRNRAP. The V segment lost 5 bases and the J segment 6 bases; nucleotides outside the gene matches: 5. This CDR3 contains 15 residues. The CDR3 protein is CASGPPGQGANEQFF. DNA for the CDR3: TGTGCTAGTGGTCCGCCGGGACAGGGGGCCAATGAGCAGTTCTTC.

As regards this clone: A junction boundary mismatches the germline segment, possibly from a read error. This chain joins TRBV5-4 and TRBJ1-6; 11 nucleotides agree with TRBD1. This CDR3 region has 15 residues. Germline V gene lookup returns CDR1 SGHNT and CDR2 YYREEE (reference sequence). DNA of the CDR3: TGTGCCAGCGCAGGACAGGGGGCGAATAACTCACCCCTCCACTTT. Translating gives CASAGQGANNSPLHF.

The gene calls are TRBV12-3 or TRBV12-4 and TRBJ2-1; D is uncertain. This CDR3 has 11 residues. The V gene lost 6 bases and the J gene lost 7 bases, with 7 bases spanning the gap. The CDR3 DNA reads TGTGCCAGCAGAAACGGGAATGAGCAGTTCTTC. Protein product: CASRNGNEQFF.

The rearrangement joins TRBV5-1 to TRBJ1-1, with no clear D. The germline V gene has CDR1 SGHRS and CDR2 YFSETQ. The CDR3 totals 12 residues. The V and J ends lost 2 bases and 6 bases respectively, with 8 bases between them. The CDR3 DNA reads as TGCGCCAGCAGCTTTAATGCCGCTGAAGCTTTCTTT. Its protein is CASSFNAAEAFF.

The CDR3 spells CASSSTGTSETDTQYF. The CDR3 bases are TGTGCCAGCAGTTCTACCGGGACTTCAGAGACAGATACGCAGTATTTT. The V gene is TRBV6-5, the J gene TRBJ2-3, with D perhaps matching TRBD2 (6 bases). Deletions cut 4 bases from V and 3 bases from J, with 17 bases between. CDR3 length equals 16 residues. CDR1 MNHEY and CDR2 SVGAGI come from the germline V gene.

The V call is TRBV4-1, the J call TRBJ1-1; D gene uncertain. Germline assignment: CDR1 MGHRA and CDR2 YSYEKL. This CDR3 is built from 13 residues. V lost 1 base, J lost 6 bases, and 9 bases lay in between. The CDR3 DNA follows: TGCGCCAGCAGCCAAGTTGCGGGGTCTGAAGCTTTCTTT. It yields the protein CASSQVAGSEAFF.